This TCR beta chain was documented in a study of tumor-infiltrating lymphocytes in localized non-small cell lung cancer. Study at large: From each patient, both tumor and uninvolved lung, non-adjacent to tumor, were sampled. Study-level points and caveats: TCR sequencing covered a subset of patients with enough tissue.

Only in-frame clones appear in the TCRdb table, and some are missing; sequencing was by immunoSEQ multiplex PCR. The repertoire includes roughly 8,400 clones, 65% to 80% of them detected once, and approximately 4.6% sits in the top ten. This CDR3 has 14 residues. Germline values: CDR1 KGHSH, CDR2 LQKENI. The V end lost 2 bases, the J end lost 2 bases, and 10 bases lay between the germline ends. This clone was counted a single time. Its antigen remains unknown. This clonotype originated in a human donor with non-small cell lung cancer. The sample comprised lung tumor tissue. V usage is TRBV18 and J usage is TRBJ2-7; TRBD2 might be the D (5 bases). The CDR3 spells CASSPSGATYEQYF. DNA of the CDR3: TGTGCCAGCTCACCAAGCGGAGCTACCTACGAGCAGTACTTC.